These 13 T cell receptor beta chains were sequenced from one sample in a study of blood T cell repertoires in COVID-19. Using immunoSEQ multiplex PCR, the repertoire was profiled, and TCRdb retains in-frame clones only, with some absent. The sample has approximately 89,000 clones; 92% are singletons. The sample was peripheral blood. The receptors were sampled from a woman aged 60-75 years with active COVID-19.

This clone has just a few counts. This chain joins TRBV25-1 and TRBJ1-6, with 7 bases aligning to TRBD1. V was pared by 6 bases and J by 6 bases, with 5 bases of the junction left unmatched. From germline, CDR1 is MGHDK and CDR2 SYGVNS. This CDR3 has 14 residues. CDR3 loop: CASRTGQGNSPLHF. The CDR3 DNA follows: TGTGCCAGCAGGACAGGGCAGGGTAATTCACCCCTCCACTTT.

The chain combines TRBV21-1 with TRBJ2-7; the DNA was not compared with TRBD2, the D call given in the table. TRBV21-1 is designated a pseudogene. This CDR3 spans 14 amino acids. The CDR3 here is CASSSRTDSYEQYF. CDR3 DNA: TGTGCCAGCAGTTCTCGGACTGATTCCTACGAGCAGTACTTC.

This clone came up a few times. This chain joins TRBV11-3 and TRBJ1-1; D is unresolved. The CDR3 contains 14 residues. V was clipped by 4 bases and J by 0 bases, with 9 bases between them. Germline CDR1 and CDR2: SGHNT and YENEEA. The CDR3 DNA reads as TGTGCCAGCAGCTCCCGGGAGATGAACACTGAAGCTTTCTTT. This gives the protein CASSSREMNTEAFF.

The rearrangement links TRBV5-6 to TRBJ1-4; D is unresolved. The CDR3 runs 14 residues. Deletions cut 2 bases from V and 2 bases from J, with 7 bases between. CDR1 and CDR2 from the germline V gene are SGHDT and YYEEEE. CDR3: CASSLQKTNEKLFF. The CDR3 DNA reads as TGTGCCAGCAGCTTACAGAAGACTAATGAAAAACTGTTTTTT.

The CDR3 DNA reads as TGTGCCAGCAGCTTAGACAGGGGCATCACAGATACGCAGTATTTT. It yields the protein CASSLDRGITDTQYF. The gene calls are TRBV7-9 and TRBJ2-3, with 7 bases that match TRBD1. V shed 1 base, J shed 2 bases, and the junction held 3 bases outside the gene matches. The CDR3 consists of 15 residues. Germline V gives CDR1 SEHNR, CDR2 FQNEAQ (reference sequence).

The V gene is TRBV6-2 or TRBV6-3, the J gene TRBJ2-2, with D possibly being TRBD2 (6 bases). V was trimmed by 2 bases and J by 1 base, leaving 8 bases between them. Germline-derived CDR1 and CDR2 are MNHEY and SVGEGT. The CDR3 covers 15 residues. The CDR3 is CASSYERVNTGELFF. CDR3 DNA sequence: TGTGCCAGCAGTTACGAGCGGGTGAACACCGGGGAGCTGTTTTTT.

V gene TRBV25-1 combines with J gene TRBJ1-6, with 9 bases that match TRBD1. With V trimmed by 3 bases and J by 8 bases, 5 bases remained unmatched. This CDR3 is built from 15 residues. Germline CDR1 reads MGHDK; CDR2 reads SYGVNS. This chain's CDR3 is CASSDWTGADSPLHF. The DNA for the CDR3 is TGTGCCAGCAGTGACTGGACAGGGGCGGATTCACCCCTCCACTTT.

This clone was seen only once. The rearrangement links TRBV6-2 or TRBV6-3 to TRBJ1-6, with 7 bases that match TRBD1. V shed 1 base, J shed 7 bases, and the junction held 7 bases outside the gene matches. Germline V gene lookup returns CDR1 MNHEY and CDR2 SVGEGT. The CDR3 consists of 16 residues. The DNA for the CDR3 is TGTGCCAGCAGTTACTTGGGACAGCGACTAAATTCACCCCTCCACTTT. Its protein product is CASSYLGQRLNSPLHF.

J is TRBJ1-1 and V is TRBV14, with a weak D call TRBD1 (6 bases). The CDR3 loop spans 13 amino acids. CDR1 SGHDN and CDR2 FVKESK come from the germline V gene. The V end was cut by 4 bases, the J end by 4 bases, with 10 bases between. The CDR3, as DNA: TGTGCCAGCAGCCGACAGGCAGGCACTGAAGCTTTCTTT. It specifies CASSRQAGTEAFF.

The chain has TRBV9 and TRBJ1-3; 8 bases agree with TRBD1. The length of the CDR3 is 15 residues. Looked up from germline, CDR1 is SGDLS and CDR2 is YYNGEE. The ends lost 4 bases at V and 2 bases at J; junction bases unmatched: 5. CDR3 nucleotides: TGTGCCAGCAGCTCAGGACAGGGAGCTGGAAACACCATATATTTT. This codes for CASSSGQGAGNTIYF.

The CDR3 spells CASLDRLNEQFF. The CDR3, as DNA: TGTGCCAGTCTTGACAGACTCAATGAGCAGTTCTTC. V is TRBV19 and J is TRBJ2-1, with D possibly TRBD1 on 5 matching bases. V was clipped by 8 bases and J by 6 bases, with 11 bases between them. Germline V gene sequence: CDR1 LNHDA, CDR2 SQIVND (reference sequence). The CDR3 contains 12 residues.

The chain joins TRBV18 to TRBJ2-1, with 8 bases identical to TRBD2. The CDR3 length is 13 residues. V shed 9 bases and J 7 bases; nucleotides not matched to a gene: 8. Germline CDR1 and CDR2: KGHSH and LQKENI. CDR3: CASRAGAENEQFF. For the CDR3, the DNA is TGTGCCAGTCGAGCGGGGGCCGAGAATGAGCAGTTCTTC.

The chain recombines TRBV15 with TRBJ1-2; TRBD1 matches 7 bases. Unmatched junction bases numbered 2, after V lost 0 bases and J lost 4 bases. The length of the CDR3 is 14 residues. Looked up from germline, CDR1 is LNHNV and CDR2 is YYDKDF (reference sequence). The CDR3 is CATSREGTVYGYTF. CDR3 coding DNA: TGTGCCACCAGCAGAGAAGGGACAGTCTATGGCTACACCTTC.